This T cell receptor beta chain stems from a study of response to subunit inactivated influenza vaccine. The study's findings and limits: Researchers suggested that each seasonal influenza vaccination recruits few new T cells.

In its sample, this clonotype was seen a few times. The antigen is not known. TCRdb fed the RT-PCR reads into MiXCR, producing one record per CDR3 protein. The sample lists roughly 700,000 distinct CDR3 sequences; over 11% were seen once. The receptor's source is a man over 45 who received an inactivated influenza vaccine. Sequences were derived from PBMCs from blood, sampled 14 to 15 days before vaccination.

The CDR3 loop reads CASSQDPVDTQYF. The CDR3 DNA reads TGTGCCAGCAGCCAAGATCCAGTAGATACGCAGTATTTT. The chain uses TRBV4-2 and TRBJ2-3, with D unclear. CDR1 and CDR2 (germline): LGHNA, YNFKEQ. The CDR3 runs 13 residues. V was trimmed by 0 bases and J by 5 bases, leaving 6 bases between them.